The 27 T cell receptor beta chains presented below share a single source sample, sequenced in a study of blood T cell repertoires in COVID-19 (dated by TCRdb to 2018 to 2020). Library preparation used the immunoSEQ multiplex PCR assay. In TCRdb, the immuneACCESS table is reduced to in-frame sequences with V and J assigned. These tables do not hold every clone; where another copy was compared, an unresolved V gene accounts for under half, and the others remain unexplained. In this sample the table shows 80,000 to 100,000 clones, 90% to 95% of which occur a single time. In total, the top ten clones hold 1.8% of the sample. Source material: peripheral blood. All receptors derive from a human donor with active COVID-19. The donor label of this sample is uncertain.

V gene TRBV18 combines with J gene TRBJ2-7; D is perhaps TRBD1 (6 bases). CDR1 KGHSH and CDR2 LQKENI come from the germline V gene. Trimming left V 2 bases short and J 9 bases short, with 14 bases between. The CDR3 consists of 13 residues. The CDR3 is CASSPDSTRGQYF. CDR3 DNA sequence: TGTGCCAGCTCACCAGACAGTACCAGGGGGCAGTACTTC. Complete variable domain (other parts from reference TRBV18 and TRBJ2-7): NAGVMQNPRHLVRRRGQEARLRCSPMKGHSHVYWYRQLPEEGLKFMVYLQKENIIDESGMPKERFSAEFPKEGPSILRIQQVVRGDSAAYFCASSPDSTRGQYFGPGTRLTVT.

The DNA for the CDR3 is TGTGCCAGCAGCCAAGACGCTAGCTCCTACGAGCAGTACTTC. Protein product: CASSQDASSYEQYF. The chain uses TRBV3-1 (or the pseudogene TRBV3-2) and TRBJ2-7; no firm D call. Germline V CDR1 and CDR2: LGHDT, YNNKEL (reference sequence). Trimming removed 0 bases at V and 0 bases at J, with 6 bases between. The CDR3 runs to 14 residues.

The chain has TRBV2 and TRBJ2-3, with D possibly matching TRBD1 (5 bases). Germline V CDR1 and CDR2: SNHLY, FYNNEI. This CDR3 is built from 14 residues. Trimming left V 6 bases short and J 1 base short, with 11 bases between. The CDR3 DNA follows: TGTGCCAGCAGATCCAGCAGGGGCACAGATACGCAGTATTTT. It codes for CASRSSRGTDTQYF.

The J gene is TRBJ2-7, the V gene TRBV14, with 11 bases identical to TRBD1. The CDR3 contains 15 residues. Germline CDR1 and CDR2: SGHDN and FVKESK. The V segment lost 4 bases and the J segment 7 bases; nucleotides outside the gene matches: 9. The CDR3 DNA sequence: TGTGCCAGCAGCCGACGGGGGACAGGGGGTGCAGAGCAGTACTTC. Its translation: CASSRRGTGGAEQYF.

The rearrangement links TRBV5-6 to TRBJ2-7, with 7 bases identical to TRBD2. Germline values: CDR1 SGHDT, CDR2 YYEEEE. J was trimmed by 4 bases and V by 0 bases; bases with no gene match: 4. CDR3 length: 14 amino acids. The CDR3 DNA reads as TGTGCCAGCAGCTTGGCCAGCGGGGTTTACGAGCAGTACTTC. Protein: CASSLASGVYEQYF.

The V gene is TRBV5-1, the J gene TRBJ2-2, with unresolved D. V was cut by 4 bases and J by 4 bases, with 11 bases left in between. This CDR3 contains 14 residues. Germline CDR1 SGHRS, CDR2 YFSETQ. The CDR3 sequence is CASSLNAGTGELFF. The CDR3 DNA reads TGCGCCAGCAGCCTAAACGCAGGCACCGGGGAGCTGTTTTTT.

The CDR3 loop is CASSPRGNHTGELFF. The CDR3 coding sequence is TGTGCCAGCTCACCACGAGGGAATCACACCGGGGAGCTGTTTTTT. V is TRBV18 and J is TRBJ2-2, with a possible D match to TRBD2 (5 bases). Trimming stripped 1 base from V and 3 bases from J, with 9 bases between. The germline gives CDR1 KGHSH, CDR2 LQKENI. The CDR3 sequence is 15 residues long.

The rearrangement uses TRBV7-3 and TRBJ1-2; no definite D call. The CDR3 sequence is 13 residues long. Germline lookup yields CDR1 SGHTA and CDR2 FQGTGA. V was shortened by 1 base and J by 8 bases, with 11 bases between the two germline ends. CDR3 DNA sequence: TGTGCCAGCAGCTTAAATCCGGGAGAAGGCTACACCTTC. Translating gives CASSLNPGEGYTF. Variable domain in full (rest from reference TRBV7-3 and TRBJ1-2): GAGVSQTPSNKVTEKGKYVELRCDPISGHTALYWYRQSLGQGPEFLIYFQGTGAADDSGLPNDRFFAVRPEGSVSTLKIQRTERGDSAVYLCASSLNPGEGYTFGSGTRLTVV.

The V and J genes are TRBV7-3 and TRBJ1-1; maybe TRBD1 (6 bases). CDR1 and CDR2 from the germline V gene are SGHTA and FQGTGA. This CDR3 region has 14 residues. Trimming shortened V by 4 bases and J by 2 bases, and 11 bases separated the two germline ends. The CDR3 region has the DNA TGTGCCAGCAGCTCCGGACAGCTCAACACTGAAGCTTTCTTT. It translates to CASSSGQLNTEAFF.

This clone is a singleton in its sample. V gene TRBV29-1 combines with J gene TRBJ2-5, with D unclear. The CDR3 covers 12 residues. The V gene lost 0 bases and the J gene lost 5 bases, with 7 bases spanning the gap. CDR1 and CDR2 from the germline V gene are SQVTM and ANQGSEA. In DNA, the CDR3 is TGCAGCGTTGAAGAGGCCAGGGAGACCCAGTACTTC. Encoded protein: CSVEEARETQYF.

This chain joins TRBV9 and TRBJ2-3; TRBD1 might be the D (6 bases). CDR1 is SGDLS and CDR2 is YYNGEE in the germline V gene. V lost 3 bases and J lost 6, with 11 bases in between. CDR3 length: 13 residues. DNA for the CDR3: TGTGCCAGCAGCGAGGGGGTAGCGGATACGCAGTATTTT. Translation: CASSEGVADTQYF.

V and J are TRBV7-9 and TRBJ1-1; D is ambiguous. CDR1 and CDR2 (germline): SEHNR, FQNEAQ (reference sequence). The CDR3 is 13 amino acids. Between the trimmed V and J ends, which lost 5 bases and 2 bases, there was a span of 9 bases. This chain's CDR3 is CASSPTENTEAFF. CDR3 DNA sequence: TGTGCCAGCAGCCCCACAGAAAACACTGAAGCTTTCTTT. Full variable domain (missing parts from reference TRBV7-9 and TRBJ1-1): DTGVSQNPRHKITKRGQNVTFRCDPISEHNRLYWYRQTLGQGPEFLTYFQNEAQLEKSRLLSDRFSAERPKGSFSTLEIQRTEQGDSAMYLCASSPTENTEAFFGQGTRLTVV.

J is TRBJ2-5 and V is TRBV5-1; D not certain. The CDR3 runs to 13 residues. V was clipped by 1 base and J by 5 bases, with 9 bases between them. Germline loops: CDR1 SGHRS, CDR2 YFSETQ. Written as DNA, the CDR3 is TGCGCCAGCAGCTTGAGCTCCGGGGAGACCCAGTACTTC. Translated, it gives CASSLSSGETQYF. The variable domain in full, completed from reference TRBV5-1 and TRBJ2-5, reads KAGVTQTPRYLIKTRGQQVTLSCSPISGHRSVSWYQQTPGQGLQFLFEYFSETQRNKGNFPGRFSGRQFSNSRSEMNVSTLELGDSALYLCASSLSSGETQYFGPGTRLLVL.

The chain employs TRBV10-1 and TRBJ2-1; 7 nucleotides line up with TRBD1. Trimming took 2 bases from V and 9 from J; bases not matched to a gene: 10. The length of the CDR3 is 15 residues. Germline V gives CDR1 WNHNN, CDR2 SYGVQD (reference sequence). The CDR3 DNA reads TGCGCCAGCAGTGAGCCACCAGGGGGACCTTCTGAGCAGTTCTTC. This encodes CASSEPPGGPSEQFF.

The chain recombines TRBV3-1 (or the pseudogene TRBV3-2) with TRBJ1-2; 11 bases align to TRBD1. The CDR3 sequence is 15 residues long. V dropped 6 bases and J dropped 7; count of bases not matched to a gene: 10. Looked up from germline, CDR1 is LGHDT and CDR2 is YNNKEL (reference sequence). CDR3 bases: TGTGCCAGCAGGCGCGGACAGGGGGCTAGGGGTGGCTACACCTTC. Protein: CASRRGQGARGGYTF.

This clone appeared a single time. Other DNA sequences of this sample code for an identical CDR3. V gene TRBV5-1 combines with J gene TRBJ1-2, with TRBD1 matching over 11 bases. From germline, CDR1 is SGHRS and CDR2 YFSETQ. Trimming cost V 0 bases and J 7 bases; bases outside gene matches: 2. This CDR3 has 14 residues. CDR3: CASSLAGTGGGYTF. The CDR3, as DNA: TGCGCCAGCAGCTTGGCCGGGACAGGGGGTGGCTACACCTTC.

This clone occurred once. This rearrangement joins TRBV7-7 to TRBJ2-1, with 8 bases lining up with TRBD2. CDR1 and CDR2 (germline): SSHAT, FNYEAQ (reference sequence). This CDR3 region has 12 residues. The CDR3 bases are TGTGCTAGCGGGGACTGGAACAATGAGCAGTTCTTC. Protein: CASGDWNNEQFF. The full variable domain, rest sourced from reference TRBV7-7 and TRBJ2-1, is GAGVSQSPRYKVTKRGQDVTLRCDPISSHATLYWYQQALGQGPEFLTYFNYEAQPDKSGLPSDRFSAERPEGSISTLTIQRTEQRDSAMYRCASGDWNNEQFFGPGTRLTVL.

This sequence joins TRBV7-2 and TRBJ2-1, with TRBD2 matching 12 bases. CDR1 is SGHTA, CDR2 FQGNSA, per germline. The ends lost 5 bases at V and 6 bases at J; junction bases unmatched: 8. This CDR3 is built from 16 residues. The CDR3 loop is CASSPTGLAGSNEQFF. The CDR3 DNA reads TGTGCCAGCAGCCCCACGGGACTAGCGGGCTCCAATGAGCAGTTCTTC.

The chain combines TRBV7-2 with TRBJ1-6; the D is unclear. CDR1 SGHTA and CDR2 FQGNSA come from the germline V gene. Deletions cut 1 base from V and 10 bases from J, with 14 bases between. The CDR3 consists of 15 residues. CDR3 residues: CASSLVPGMGSPLHF. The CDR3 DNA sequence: TGTGCCAGCAGCTTAGTACCGGGAATGGGATCACCCCTCCACTTT.

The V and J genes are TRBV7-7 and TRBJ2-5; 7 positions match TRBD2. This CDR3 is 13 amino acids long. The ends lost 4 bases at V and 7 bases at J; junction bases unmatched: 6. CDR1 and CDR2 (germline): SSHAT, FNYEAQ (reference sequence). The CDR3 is CASSSQREGTQYF. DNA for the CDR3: TGTGCCAGCAGCTCCCAGCGGGAAGGGACCCAGTACTTC.

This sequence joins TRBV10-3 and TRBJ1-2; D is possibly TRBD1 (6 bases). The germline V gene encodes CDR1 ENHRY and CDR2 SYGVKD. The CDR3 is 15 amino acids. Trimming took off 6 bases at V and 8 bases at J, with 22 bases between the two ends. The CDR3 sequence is CAISEPWDILGGYTF. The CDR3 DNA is TGTGCCATCAGCGAACCATGGGACATCCTAGGAGGCTACACCTTC.

For the CDR3, the DNA is TGTGCCAGCAGTCCCGGGGATACCTACGAGCAGTACTTC. Encoded protein: CASSPGDTYEQYF. V usage is TRBV6-5 and J usage is TRBJ2-7; weak D call: TRBD2 (5 bases). This CDR3 region has 13 residues. Trimming shortened V by 5 bases and J by 2 bases, and 10 bases separated the two germline ends. Looked up from germline, CDR1 is MNHEY and CDR2 is SVGAGI.

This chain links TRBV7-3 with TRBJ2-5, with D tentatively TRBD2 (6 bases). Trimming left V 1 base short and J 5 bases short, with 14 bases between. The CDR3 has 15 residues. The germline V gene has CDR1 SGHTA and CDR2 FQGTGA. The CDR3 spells CASSLSGTGGETQYF. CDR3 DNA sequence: TGTGCCAGCAGCTTAAGTGGCACTGGGGGGGAGACCCAGTACTTC.

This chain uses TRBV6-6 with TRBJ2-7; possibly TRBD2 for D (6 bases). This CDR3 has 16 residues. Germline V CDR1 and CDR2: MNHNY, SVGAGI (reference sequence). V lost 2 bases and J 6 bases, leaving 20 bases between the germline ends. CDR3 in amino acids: CASSYPNGRSRAEQYF. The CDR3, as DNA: TGTGCCAGCAGTTACCCGAATGGGAGGTCTAGGGCCGAGCAGTACTTC.

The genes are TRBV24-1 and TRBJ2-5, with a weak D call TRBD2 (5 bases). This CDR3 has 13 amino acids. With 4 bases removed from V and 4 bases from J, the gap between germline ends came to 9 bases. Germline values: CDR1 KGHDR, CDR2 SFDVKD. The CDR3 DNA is TGTGCCACCAGTGACCTTCGGGGAGAGACCCAGTACTTC. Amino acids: CATSDLRGETQYF.

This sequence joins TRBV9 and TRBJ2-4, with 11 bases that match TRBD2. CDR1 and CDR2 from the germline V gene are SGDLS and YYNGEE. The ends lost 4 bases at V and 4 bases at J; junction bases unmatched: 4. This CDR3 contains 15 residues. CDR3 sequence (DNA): TGTGCCAGCAGCCTCGGGACTAGCGGTAAAAACATTCAGTACTTC. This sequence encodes CASSLGTSGKNIQYF.

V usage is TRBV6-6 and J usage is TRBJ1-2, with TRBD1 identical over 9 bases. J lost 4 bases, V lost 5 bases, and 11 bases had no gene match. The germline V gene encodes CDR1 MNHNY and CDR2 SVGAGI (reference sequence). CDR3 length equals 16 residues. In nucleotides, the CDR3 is TGTGCCAGCAGTCCAGGCGGACCGACAGGGGGCTATGGCTACACCTTC. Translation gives CASSPGGPTGGYGYTF.